Listed below are T cell receptor beta chains from one sample, sequenced in a study of T cell responses to AZD1222 COVID-19 vaccine. Data came from immunoSEQ multiplex PCR; TCRdb stores just in-frame clones and leaves some out. This table has around 140,000 clones, 91% appearing once. This specimen consisted of peripheral blood, obtained 28 days after the second AZD1222 dose. The source of these receptors is an adult who received the AZD1222 COVID-19 vaccine. The CDR3 runs from the conserved cysteine through the conserved F or W. A D gene is named only where the DNA matches it firmly. The size field is filled for only some rows; it gives once, few, many or a size class.

15	TRBJ1-1	NA	TRBV7-9	TRBD1	TGTGCCAGCAGCCCGGGACAGGGGATTAACACTGAAGCTTTCTTT	CASSPGQGINTEAFF
11	TRBJ1-1	NA	TRBV10-3	NA	TGTGCCATCATATCCCGGTGGGAAGCTTTCTTT	CAIISRWEAFF
13	TRBJ1-4	once	TRBV18	NA	TGTGCCAGCTCGTTCGGGGCGGACGAAAAACTGTTTTTT	CASSFGADEKLFF
17	TRBJ2-3	once	TRBV24-1	TRBD2	TGTGCCACCAGTGATTCGAGACTAGCGGGTCCCACAGATACGCAGTATTTT	CATSDSRLAGPTDTQYF
17	TRBJ1-4	NA	TRBV6-1	TRBD1	TGTGCCAGCAGTGAAGGGGGTTTGGGGACAGGAAATGAAAAACTGTTTTTT	CASSEGGLGTGNEKLFF
14	TRBJ1-5	NA	TRBV21-1	NA	TGTGCCAGCAGCAAAGGAGGGTTTAATCAGCCCCAGCATTTT	CASSKGGFNQPQHF
16	TRBJ1-6	NA	TRBV11-2	NA	TGTGCCAGCAGCCAAAGGCCCAGCTCCTATAATTCACCCCTCCACTTT	CASSQRPSSYNSPLHF
18	TRBJ2-2	NA	TRBV6-4	TRBD2	TGTGCCAGCAGTGCCGGGACTAGCGGGAGCGAGGGCACCGGGGAGCTGTTTTTT	CASSAGTSGSEGTGELFF
16	TRBJ2-1	NA	TRBV13	TRBD2	TGTGCCAGCAGCTCCGGGACTAGCGGGAGCAACAATGAGCAGTTCTTC	CASSSGTSGSNNEQFF
18	TRBJ2-2	once	TRBV25-1	TRBD2	TGTGCCAGCAGTGAAAGGCTGGGACTAGCGGGAAGGGCCGGGGAGCTGTTTTTT	CASSERLGLAGRAGELFF
15	TRBJ1-4	once	TRBV19	NA	TGTGCCAGTAGTGGGCCGGGAAGGAGGAATGAAAAACTGTTTTTT	CASSGPGRRNEKLFF
13	TRBJ2-5	NA	TRBV27	TRBD1	TGTGCCAGCACCCCTAGGGGGCTGGGGACCCAGTACTTC	CASTPRGLGTQYF
13	TRBJ2-5	NA	TRBV5-4	NA	TGTGCCAGCAGCTTGGGCGTGGAAGAGACCCAGTACTTC	CASSLGVEETQYF
13	TRBJ2-7	NA	TRBV7-2	NA	TGTGCCAGCAGCTTGTCAGGGTACTACGAGCAGTACTTC	CASSLSGYYEQYF
16	TRBJ1-5	NA	TRBV19	NA	TGTGCCAGTAGTATAGGTTTGGCCAGGAGCAATCAGCCCCAGCATTTT	CASSIGLARSNQPQHF
15	TRBJ2-1	NA	TRBV4-3	TRBD2	TGCGCCAGCAGCCCAAGATGGGAGGGAAACAATGAGCAGTTCTTC	CASSPRWEGNNEQFF